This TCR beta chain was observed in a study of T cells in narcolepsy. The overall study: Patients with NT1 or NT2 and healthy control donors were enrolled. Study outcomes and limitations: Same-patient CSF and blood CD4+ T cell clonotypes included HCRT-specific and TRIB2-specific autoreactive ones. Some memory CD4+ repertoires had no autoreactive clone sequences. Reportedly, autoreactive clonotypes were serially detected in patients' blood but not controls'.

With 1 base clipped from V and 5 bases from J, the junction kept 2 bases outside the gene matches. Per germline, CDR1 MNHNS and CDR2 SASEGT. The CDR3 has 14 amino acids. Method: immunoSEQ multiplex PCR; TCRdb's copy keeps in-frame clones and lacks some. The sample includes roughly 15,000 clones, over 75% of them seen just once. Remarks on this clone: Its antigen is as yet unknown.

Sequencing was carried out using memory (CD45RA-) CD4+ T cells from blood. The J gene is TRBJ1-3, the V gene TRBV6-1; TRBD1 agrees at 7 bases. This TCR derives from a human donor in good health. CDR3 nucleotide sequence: TGTGCCAGCAGTGAAGGACAGGGTAGAAACACCATATATTTT. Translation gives CASSEGQGRNTIYF.